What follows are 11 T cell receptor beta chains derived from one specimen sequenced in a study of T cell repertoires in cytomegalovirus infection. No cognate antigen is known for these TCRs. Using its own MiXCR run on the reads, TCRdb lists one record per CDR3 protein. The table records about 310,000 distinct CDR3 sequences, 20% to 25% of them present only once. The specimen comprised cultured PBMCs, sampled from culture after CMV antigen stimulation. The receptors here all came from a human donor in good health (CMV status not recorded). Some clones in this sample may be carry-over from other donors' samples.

The CDR3 reads CASRTEPLEAFF. The CDR3 DNA reads TGTGCCAGTCGGACAGAACCTCTTGAAGCTTTCTTT. The rearrangement joins TRBV19 to TRBJ1-1, with D perhaps TRBD1 (6 bases). This CDR3 comprises 12 residues. V shed 8 bases and J shed 7 bases, with 14 bases lying between them. CDR1 and CDR2 from the germline V gene are LNHDA and SQIVND (reference sequence).

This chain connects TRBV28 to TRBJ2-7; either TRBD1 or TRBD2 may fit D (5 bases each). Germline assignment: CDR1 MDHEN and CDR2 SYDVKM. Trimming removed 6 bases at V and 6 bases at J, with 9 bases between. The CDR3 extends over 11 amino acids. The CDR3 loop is CASRRGVEQYF. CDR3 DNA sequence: TGTGCCAGCAGGAGGGGCGTCGAGCAGTACTTC.

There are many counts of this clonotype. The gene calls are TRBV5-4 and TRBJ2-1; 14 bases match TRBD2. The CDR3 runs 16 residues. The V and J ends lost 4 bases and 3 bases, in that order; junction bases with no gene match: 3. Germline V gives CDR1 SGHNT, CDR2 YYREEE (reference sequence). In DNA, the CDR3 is TGTGCCAGCAGCCTGGGACTAGCGGGAGACTACAATGAGCAGTTCTTC. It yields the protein CASSLGLAGDYNEQFF. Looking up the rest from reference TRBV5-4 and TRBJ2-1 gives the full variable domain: ETGVTQSPTHLIKTRGQQVTLRCSSQSGHNTVSWYQQALGQGPQFIFQYYREEENGRGNFPPRFSGLQFPNYSSELNVNALELDDSALYLCASSLGLAGDYNEQFFGPGTRLTVL.

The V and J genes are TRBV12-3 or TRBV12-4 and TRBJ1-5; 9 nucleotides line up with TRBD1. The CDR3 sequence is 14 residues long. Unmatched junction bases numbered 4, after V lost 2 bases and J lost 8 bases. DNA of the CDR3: TGTGCCAGCAGTTTAACAGGGGGCTTGGAGCCCCAGCATTTT. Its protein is CASSLTGGLEPQHF.

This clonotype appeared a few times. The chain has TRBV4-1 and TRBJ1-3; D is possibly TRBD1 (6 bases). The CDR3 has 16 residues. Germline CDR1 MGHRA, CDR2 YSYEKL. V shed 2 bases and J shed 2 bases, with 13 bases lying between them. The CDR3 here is CASSQYLGTPGNTIYF. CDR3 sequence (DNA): TGCGCCAGCAGCCAATACCTCGGGACACCTGGAAACACCATATATTTT.

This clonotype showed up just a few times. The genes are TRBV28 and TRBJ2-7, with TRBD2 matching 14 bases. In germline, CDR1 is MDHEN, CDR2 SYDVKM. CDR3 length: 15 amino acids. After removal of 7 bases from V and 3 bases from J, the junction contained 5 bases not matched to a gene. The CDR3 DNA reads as TGTGCCAGCACCGCCGGGACTAGCGGGAGCTACGAGCAGTACTTC. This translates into CASTAGTSGSYEQYF.

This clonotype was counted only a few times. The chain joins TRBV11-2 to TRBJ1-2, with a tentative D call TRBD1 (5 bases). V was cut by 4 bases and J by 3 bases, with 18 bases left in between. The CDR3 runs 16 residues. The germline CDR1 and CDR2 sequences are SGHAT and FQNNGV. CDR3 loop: CASSSTTASLHYGYTF. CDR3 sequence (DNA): TGTGCCAGCAGCTCCACGACAGCTTCTCTACACTATGGCTACACCTTC.

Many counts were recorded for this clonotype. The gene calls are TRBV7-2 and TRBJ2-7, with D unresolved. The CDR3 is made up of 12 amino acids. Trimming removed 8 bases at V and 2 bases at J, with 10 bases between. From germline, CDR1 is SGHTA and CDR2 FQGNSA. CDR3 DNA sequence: TGTGCCAGCGTCGTGGATACCTACGAGCAGTACTTC. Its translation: CASVVDTYEQYF. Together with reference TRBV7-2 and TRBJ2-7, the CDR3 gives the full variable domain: GAGVSQSPSNKVTEKGKDVELRCDPISGHTALYWYRQSLGQGLEFLIYFQGNSAPDKSGLPSDRFSAERTGGSVSTLTIQRTQQEDSAVYLCASVVDTYEQYFGPGTRLTVT.

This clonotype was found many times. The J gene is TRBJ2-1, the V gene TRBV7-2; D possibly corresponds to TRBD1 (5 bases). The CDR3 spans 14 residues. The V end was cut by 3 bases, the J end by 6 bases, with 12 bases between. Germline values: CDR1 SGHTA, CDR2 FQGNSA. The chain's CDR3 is CASSLGQGSNEQFF. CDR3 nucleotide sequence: TGTGCCAGCAGCTTGGGTCAGGGAAGCAATGAGCAGTTCTTC. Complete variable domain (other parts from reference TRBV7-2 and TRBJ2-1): GAGVSQSPSNKVTEKGKDVELRCDPISGHTALYWYRQSLGQGLEFLIYFQGNSAPDKSGLPSDRFSAERTGGSVSTLTIQRTQQEDSAVYLCASSLGQGSNEQFFGPGTRLTVL.

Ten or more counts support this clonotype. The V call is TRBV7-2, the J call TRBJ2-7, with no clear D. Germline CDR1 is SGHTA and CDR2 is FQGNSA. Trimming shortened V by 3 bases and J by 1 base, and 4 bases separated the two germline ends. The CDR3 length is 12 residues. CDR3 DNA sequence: TGTGCCAGCAGCTTTAGTTCCTACGAGCAGTACTTC. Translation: CASSFSSYEQYF.

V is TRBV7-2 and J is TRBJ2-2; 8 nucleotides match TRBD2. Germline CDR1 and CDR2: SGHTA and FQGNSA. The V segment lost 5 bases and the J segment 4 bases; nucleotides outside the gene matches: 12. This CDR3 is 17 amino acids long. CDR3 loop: CASSRNTIGGATGELFF. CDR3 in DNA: TGTGCCAGCAGCCGAAACACAATCGGGGGGGCCACCGGGGAGCTGTTTTTT.